This is a list of T cell receptor beta chains from one sample in a study of shared clonotypes between healthy human individuals. The data were produced by immunoSEQ multiplex PCR, yet TCRdb's version contains in-frame clones alone and is incomplete. The table has around 700,000 clones, 55% to 75% seen once. Sequenced: memory CD4+ T cells sorted from blood. These receptors were obtained from a woman in her thirties in good health. Both conserved end residues are part of each CDR3. A D gene is named only where the DNA matches it firmly. For some rows the clone size is stated as once, few or many, or as a class when expanded; others skip it.

abundance	d_gene	v_gene	j_gene	CDR3aa	CDR3nt
-	TRBD2	TRBV5-1	TRBJ2-7	CASSWTLAGEQYF	TGCGCCAGCAGCTGGACCCTAGCGGGAGAGCAGTACTTC
-	-	TRBV29-1	TRBJ1-1	CSVAARASAEAFF	TGCAGCGTTGCCGCCAGGGCTTCTGCTGAAGCTTTCTTT
-	TRBD1	TRBV18	TRBJ2-1	CASSLPGQGFYEQFF	TGTGCCAGCTCACTTCCGGGACAGGGATTCTATGAGCAGTTCTTC
-	-	TRBV7-2	TRBJ2-5	CASSLVALDLGRGETQYF	TGTGCCAGCAGCTTAGTTGCCCTCGATTTAGGGCGTGGAGAGACCCAGTACTTC
once	-	TRBV5-1	TRBJ2-6	CASSPELQRANVLTF	TGCGCCAGCAGCCCGGAATTACAAAGGGCCAACGTCCTGACTTTC
-	-	TRBV7-8	TRBJ1-5	CASSPQGPQGGQPQHF	TGTGCCAGCAGCCCACAGGGCCCACAGGGAGGTCAGCCCCAGCATTTT
-	-	TRBV28	TRBJ2-7	CASSGYEQYF	TGTGCCAGCAGCGGCTACGAGCAGTACTTC
-	-	TRBV7-9	TRBJ2-1	CASSLAGWQFF	TGTGCCAGCAGCTTAGCCGGATGGCAGTTCTTC
-	TRBD1	TRBV2	TRBJ1-2	CASSRDSQFYGYTF	TGTGCCAGTTCCCGGGACAGCCAATTCTATGGCTACACCTTC
once	-	TRBV16	TRBJ1-5	CASSQSWVEPQHF	TGTGCCAGCAGCCAATCCTGGGTAGAGCCCCAGCATTTT
-	TRBD1	TRBV19	TRBJ2-5	CARKHRGRGETQYF	TGTGCCCGGAAGCACAGGGGGCGCGGGGAGACCCAGTACTTC
-	TRBD1	TRBV27	TRBJ2-3	CASSPLITGGYGTDTQYF	TGTGCCAGCAGCCCCCTCATTACAGGGGGCTATGGGACAGATACGCAGTATTTT
-	TRBD2	TRBV4-1	TRBJ2-1	CASSQQSSGRADNEQFF	TGCGCCAGCAGCCAACAATCTAGCGGGAGGGCGGACAATGAGCAGTTCTTC
-	TRBD2	TRBV4-1	TRBJ2-7	CASSPIVRAGGSYEQYF	TGCGCCAGCAGCCCAATCGTCAGGGCGGGAGGATCCTACGAGCAGTACTTC
-	-	TRBV11-2	TRBJ1-4	CASREGWATNEKLFF	TGTGCCAGCAGAGAAGGGTGGGCAACTAATGAAAAACTGTTTTTT
-	TRBD2	TRBV5-1	TRBJ2-1	CASSTGTSGINEQFF	TGCGCCAGCAGCACAGGGACTAGCGGGATCAATGAGCAGTTCTTC
-	-	TRBV7-2	TRBJ2-1	CASSLRPTSTHNEQFF	TGTGCCAGCAGCTTACGCCCAACTTCGACTCACAATGAGCAGTTCTTC
few	-	TRBV30	TRBJ2-7	CAWSVSMRGEQYF	TGTGCCTGGAGTGTTTCGATGAGGGGGGAGCAGTACTTC